This T cell receptor beta chain was profiled in a study of T cells in Graves' hyperthyroidism and ophthalmopathy. Overall study: Peripheral blood was taken when the disease was first diagnosed, before any treatment began. Study-wide results and caveats: Most thyroid clonotypes expanded above 0.001 appeared in blood too.

Germline loops: CDR1 SGDLS, CDR2 YYNGEE. With 2 bases removed from V and 3 bases from J, the gap between germline ends came to 11 bases. CDR3 length equals 14 residues. This clonotype appeared a few times. The antigen is not known. Amplification of TCR beta CDR3 regions used RNA as the template. TCR CDR3 underwent first-round RT-PCR with the HTBI primer set. Using its own MiXCR run on the multiplex PCR reads, TCRdb lists one record per CDR3 protein. This repertoire shows approximately 870,000 distinct CDR3 sequences, about two fifths found once; its top ten account for 8.9%. The chain combines TRBV9 with TRBJ1-1, with D possibly being TRBD1 (6 bases). This clonotype was obtained from a man between 18 and 35 years old with Graves' hyperthyroidism. Sequencing used blood. This chain's CDR3 is CASSVGGQDTEAFF. CDR3 DNA sequence: TGTGCCAGCAGCGTTGGGGGACAAGACACTGAAGCTTTCTTT.